This entry describes one TCR beta chain. These data originate in a study of T cell responses to AZD1222 COVID-19 vaccine. TCRdb's table, derived via immunoSEQ multiplex PCR, lists solely in-frame clones and lacks some. The sample contains about 120,000 clones, 91% of which appear only once. Looked up from germline, CDR1 is SGHRS and CDR2 is YFSETQ. This CDR3 region has 16 residues. V dropped 3 bases and J dropped 2 bases, with 15 bases sitting between them. V usage is TRBV5-1 and J usage is TRBJ2-1; possibly TRBD1 or TRBD2 for D (5 bases each). The receptor was isolated from an adult in good health. Sequenced material: peripheral blood, taken on day 0 of AZD1222 vaccination. This CDR3 reads CASSSLGESTYNEQFF. DNA of the CDR3: TGCGCCAGCAGCTCCCTGGGGGAAAGTACCTACAATGAGCAGTTCTTC.